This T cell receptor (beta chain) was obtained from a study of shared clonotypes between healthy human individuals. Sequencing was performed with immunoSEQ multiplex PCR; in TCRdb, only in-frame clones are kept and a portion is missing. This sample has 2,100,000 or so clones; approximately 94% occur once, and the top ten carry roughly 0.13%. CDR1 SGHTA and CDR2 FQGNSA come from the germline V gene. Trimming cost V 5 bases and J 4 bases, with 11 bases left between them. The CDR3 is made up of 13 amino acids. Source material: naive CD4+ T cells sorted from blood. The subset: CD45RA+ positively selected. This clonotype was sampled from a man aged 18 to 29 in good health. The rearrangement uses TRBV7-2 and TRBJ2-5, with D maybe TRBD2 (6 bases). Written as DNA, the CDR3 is TGTGCCAGCAGCGGAGGGACGGGAGAGACCCAGTACTTC. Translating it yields CASSGGTGETQYF.